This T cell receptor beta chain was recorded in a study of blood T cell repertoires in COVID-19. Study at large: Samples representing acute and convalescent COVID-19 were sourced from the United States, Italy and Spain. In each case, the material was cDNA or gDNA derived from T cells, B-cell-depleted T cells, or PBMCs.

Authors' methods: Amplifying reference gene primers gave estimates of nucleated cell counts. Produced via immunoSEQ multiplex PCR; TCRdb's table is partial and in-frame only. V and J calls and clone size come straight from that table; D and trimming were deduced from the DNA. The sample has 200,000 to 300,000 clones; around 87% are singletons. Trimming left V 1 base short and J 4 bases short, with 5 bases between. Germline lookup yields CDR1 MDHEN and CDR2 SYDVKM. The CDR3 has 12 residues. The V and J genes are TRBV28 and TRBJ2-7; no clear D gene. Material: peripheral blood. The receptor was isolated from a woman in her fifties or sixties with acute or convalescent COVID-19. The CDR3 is CASSLSPYEQYF. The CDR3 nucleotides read TGTGCCAGCAGTTTATCCCCGTACGAGCAGTACTTC.